Below, 19 T cell receptor beta chains from the same sample are listed, as sequenced in a study of blood T cell repertoires in COVID-19. The method was immunoSEQ multiplex PCR; TCRdb's version includes in-frame clones alone and lacks a portion of them. The data show 160,000 or so clones, around 84% seen once. The sample was PBMCs or T cells enriched from blood (not recorded which). Receptors originate from a man aged 40-49 years who had recovered from COVID-19.

V usage is TRBV13 and J usage is TRBJ2-1; 10 bases map to TRBD2. The CDR3 extends over 14 amino acids. The J segment lost 5 bases and the V segment lost 5 bases, leaving 3 bases of the junction unmatched. The germline V gene encodes CDR1 PRHDT and CDR2 FYEKMQ (reference sequence). The CDR3 coding sequence is TGTGCCAGCAGCCAGACTAGCGGGCACAATGAGCAGTTCTTC. Translating it yields CASSQTSGHNEQFF.

The chain links TRBV18 to TRBJ1-1; TRBD1 matches 11 bases. The CDR3 length is 18 residues. Germline CDR1 KGHSH, CDR2 LQKENI. V lost 6 bases to trimming and J lost 0 bases; unmatched junction nucleotides: 12. This CDR3 is CASSLASGTGGLNTEAFF. DNA of the CDR3: TGTGCCAGCTCCCTCGCCTCCGGGACAGGGGGGTTGAACACTGAAGCTTTCTTT.

This chain connects TRBV5-1 to TRBJ2-5; 7 bases are shared with TRBD1. V shed 1 base and J 3 bases; nucleotides not matched to a gene: 6. The CDR3 length is 15 residues. Germline V gene data show CDR1 as SGHRS and CDR2 as YFSETQ. CDR3 coding DNA: TGCGCCAGCAGCTTGAGGGGGCCTGGAGAAGAGACCCAGTACTTC. It yields the protein CASSLRGPGEETQYF.

The V call is TRBV3-1 (or the pseudogene TRBV3-2), the J call TRBJ2-5; 10 bases align to TRBD2. This CDR3 region has 16 residues. CDR1 LGHDT and CDR2 YNNKEL come from the germline V gene (reference sequence). V dropped 6 bases and J dropped 2; count of bases not matched to a gene: 9. CDR3 nucleotide sequence: TGTGCCAGCAGTATCCGGACTAGCGGAAGACAAGAGACCCAGTACTTC. Translated, it gives CASSIRTSGRQETQYF.

V usage is TRBV5-1 and J usage is TRBJ1-4; 7 nucleotides line up with TRBD1. With 5 bases clipped from V and 1 base from J, the junction kept 14 bases outside the gene matches. CDR3 length: 18 residues. Germline CDR1 and CDR2: SGHRS and YFSETQ. CDR3 bases: TGCGCCAGCAGGTGGGACAGAACTGGTTGGGGAACTAATGAAAAACTGTTTTTT. Encoded protein: CASRWDRTGWGTNEKLFF.

J is TRBJ1-4 and V is TRBV2; 9 positions agree with TRBD1. The CDR3 covers 15 residues. J was trimmed by 7 bases and V by 8 bases; bases with no gene match: 11. Germline assignment: CDR1 SNHLY and CDR2 FYNNEI. CDR3: CASLLQGALGEKLFF. As DNA, the CDR3 is TGTGCCAGCTTACTACAGGGGGCGCTCGGTGAAAAACTGTTTTTT. Full variable domain (remainder filled in from reference TRBV2 and TRBJ1-4): EPEVTQTPSHQVTQMGQEVILRCVPISNHLYFYWYRQILGQKVEFLVSFYNNEISEKSEIFDDQFSVERPDGSNFTLKIRSTKLEDSAMYFCASLLQGALGEKLFFGSGTQLSVL.

The rearrangement uses TRBV3-1 (or the pseudogene TRBV3-2) and TRBJ1-1, with D possibly matching TRBD1 (5 bases). Trimming shortened V by 4 bases and J by 1 base, and 10 bases separated the two germline ends. This CDR3 is 14 amino acids long. CDR1 and CDR2 (germline): LGHDT, YNNKEL (reference sequence). The CDR3 coding sequence is TGTGCCAGCAGCCGGTACACAGGGAACACTGAAGCTTTCTTT. It codes for CASSRYTGNTEAFF.

V gene TRBV4-2 combines with J gene TRBJ1-1, with TRBD1 matching 8 bases. J was trimmed by 1 base and V by 7 bases; bases with no gene match: 2. Germline V CDR1 and CDR2: LGHNA, YNFKEQ. This CDR3 has 13 residues. This CDR3 reads CASKGQENTEAFF. CDR3 bases: TGTGCCAGCAAGGGACAGGAGAACACTGAAGCTTTCTTT.

V and J are TRBV9 and TRBJ1-4; TRBD1 might be the D (5 bases). V lost 4 bases and J lost 0, with 13 bases in between. Germline CDR1 SGDLS, CDR2 YYNGEE. The CDR3 is made up of 16 amino acids. The CDR3 nucleotides read TGTGCCAGCAGCCGAGACAGTCATCCAACTAATGAAAAACTGTTTTTT. Protein sequence: CASSRDSHPTNEKLFF.

V and J are TRBV6-5 and TRBJ1-2; D unclear. Trimming took off 7 bases at V and 0 bases at J, with 15 bases between the two ends. The germline V gene encodes CDR1 MNHEY and CDR2 SVGAGI. The CDR3 sequence is 15 residues long. CDR3 sequence: CASTTPYSANYGYTF. The CDR3 bases are TGTGCCAGCACCACGCCGTACAGTGCTAACTATGGCTACACCTTC.

The V gene is TRBV11-2, the J gene TRBJ1-2; D call uncertain. Germline assignment: CDR1 SGHAT and CDR2 FQNNGV. This CDR3 spans 15 amino acids. The germline V and J ends were trimmed by 4 bases and 4 bases, with 16 bases remaining between them. CDR3 DNA: TGTGCCAGCAGCTCCCATGGCGGGCGCTTCTATGGCTACACCTTC. Protein: CASSSHGGRFYGYTF.

The CDR3 sequence is CASSRKRGGTDTQYF. The CDR3 DNA reads TGCGCCAGCAGTAGAAAGCGGGGGGGCACAGATACGCAGTATTTT. The chain combines TRBV10-1 with TRBJ2-3, with TRBD2 identical over 9 bases. The CDR3 sequence is 15 residues long. After removal of 5 bases from V and 1 base from J, the junction contained 4 bases not matched to a gene. Germline loops: CDR1 WNHNN, CDR2 SYGVQD (reference sequence).

The genes are TRBV19 and TRBJ2-6, with TRBD1 matching over 7 bases. The CDR3 runs 13 residues. The germline gives CDR1 LNHDA, CDR2 SQIVND (reference sequence). Unmatched junction bases numbered 4, after V lost 8 bases and J lost 6 bases. The CDR3 loop reads CASRQGQANVLTF. CDR3 in DNA: TGTGCCAGTCGACAGGGTCAGGCCAACGTCCTGACTTTC.

The chain links TRBV7-3 to TRBJ2-5; D is uncertain. Germline lookup yields CDR1 SGHTA and CDR2 FQGTGA. V shed 3 bases and J shed 4 bases, with 9 bases lying between them. CDR3 length equals 13 residues. CDR3 amino acids: CASSFGPAETQYF. DNA of the CDR3: TGTGCCAGCAGCTTTGGGCCGGCAGAGACCCAGTACTTC.

V is TRBV6-1 and J is TRBJ2-7; tentative D call: TRBD2 (5 bases). Germline assignment: CDR1 MNHNS and CDR2 SASEGT. Trimming removed 2 bases from V and 12 bases from J, with 11 bases in between. The CDR3 is 11 amino acids. The DNA of the CDR3 is TGTGCCAGCAGTGAACGGAGCGAGGGGTACTTC. It codes for CASSERSEGYF.

A word on this clone: Other DNA sequences in this sample translate to the same CDR3. The chain combines TRBV11-2 with TRBJ1-4, with TRBD1 identical over 8 bases. With V trimmed by 5 bases and J by 4 bases, 6 bases remained unmatched. CDR3 length: 15 amino acids. The germline V gene has CDR1 SGHAT and CDR2 FQNNGV. The CDR3 reads CASSRDRGVNEKLFF. CDR3 coding DNA: TGTGCCAGCAGCCGAGACAGGGGAGTTAATGAAAAACTGTTTTTT. The full variable domain, its missing parts supplied by reference TRBV11-2 and TRBJ1-4, is EAGVAQSPRYKIIEKRQSVAFWCNPISGHATLYWYQQILGQGPKLLIQFQNNGVVDDSQLPKDRFSAERLKGVDSTLKIQPAKLEDSAVYLCASSRDRGVNEKLFFGSGTQLSVL.

The V gene is TRBV3-1 (or the pseudogene TRBV3-2), the J gene TRBJ1-5; D gene ambiguous. Trimming pared 4 bases from V and 4 bases from J, leaving 5 bases between. The CDR3 runs to 12 residues. CDR1 and CDR2 (germline): LGHDT, YNNKEL (reference sequence). This CDR3 reads CASSPGNQPQHF. DNA for the CDR3: TGTGCCAGCAGCCCCGGGAATCAGCCCCAGCATTTT.

This chain uses TRBV12-3 or TRBV12-4 with TRBJ1-1, with TRBD1 matching over 9 bases. The CDR3 extends over 13 amino acids. With V trimmed by 10 bases and J by 5 bases, 8 bases remained unmatched. CDR3 DNA sequence: TGTGCCACCATCGGGACAGGGCGAACTGAAGCTTTCTTT. Amino acids: CATIGTGRTEAFF.

This sequence joins TRBV3-1 (or the pseudogene TRBV3-2) and TRBJ1-2; D is possibly TRBD1 (5 bases). The CDR3 covers 14 residues. Germline lookup yields CDR1 LGHDT and CDR2 YNNKEL (reference sequence). Trimming left V 1 base short and J 4 bases short, with 10 bases between. The CDR3 loop is CASSQVREAYGYTF. The CDR3 DNA reads as TGTGCCAGCAGCCAAGTCAGGGAGGCCTATGGCTACACCTTC.